A selection of T cell receptor beta chains follows, all from one sample in a study of control samples from healthy donors and cancer patients. Some clones are missing from TCRdb's copy, which holds only in-frame ones; the method was immunoSEQ multiplex PCR. This table holds about 130,000 clones, about 90% found once. What was sequenced was blood. These receptors all come from a man aged 18 to 30 in good health. The CDR3 runs from the conserved cysteine through the conserved F or W. A D gene is named only where the DNA matches it firmly. Clone size appears in some rows only: once, few, many, or a class for an expanded clone.

CASSLDGTSGRVEFF	TGCGCCAGCAGCTTGGATGGGACTAGCGGGAGGGTAGAGTTCTTC	TRBD2	TRBV5-1	-	TRBJ2-1
CASSLVPDAKNIQYF	TGTGCCAGCAGCTTAGTTCCGGACGCCAAAAACATTCAGTACTTC	-	TRBV7-6	-	TRBJ2-4
CASGLAGTGELFF	TGTGCCAGCGGACTAGCTGGCACCGGGGAGCTGTTTTTT	TRBD2	TRBV19	-	TRBJ2-2
CASSVGGGANVLTF	TGTGCCAGCAGCGTAGGGGGTGGGGCCAACGTCCTGACTTTC	-	TRBV9	-	TRBJ2-6
CASSMGGPGELFF	TGTGCCAGTAGTATGGGAGGGCCCGGGGAGCTGTTTTTT	TRBD2	TRBV19	-	TRBJ2-2
CASSLPQYQPQHF	TGTGCCAGCAGTTTACCCCAATATCAGCCCCAGCATTTT	-	TRBV28	medium-sized	TRBJ1-5
CASSQSYEQYF	TGTGCCAGTAGCCAATCCTACGAGCAGTACTTC	-	TRBV19	-	TRBJ2-7
CASSLAGTGILGQYF	TGCGCCAGCAGCTTGGCCGGGACAGGGATTTTGGGGCAGTACTTC	TRBD1	TRBV5-1	-	TRBJ2-7
CASSLGGRTQETQYF	TGTGCCAGCAGCTTAGGGGGCAGGACCCAAGAGACCCAGTACTTC	-	TRBV7-2	once	TRBJ2-5
CASSAVGGGEQYF	TGCGCCAGCAGCGCGGTCGGGGGGGGCGAGCAGTACTTC	TRBD2	TRBV5-1	once	TRBJ2-7
CASSSQGFGGGAGANVLTF	TGTGCCAGCAGCTCCCAGGGCTTCGGTGGGGGAGCTGGGGCCAACGTCCTGACTTTC	-	TRBV7-3	-	TRBJ2-6
CASSQEWRGAYGYTF	TGCGCCAGCAGCCAAGAATGGCGGGGGGCCTATGGCTACACCTTC	-	TRBV4-1	-	TRBJ1-2
CASSRPLGGRAKNIQYF	TGTGCCAGCAGCCGCCCCCTTGGGGGTCGAGCCAAAAACATTCAGTACTTC	-	TRBV11-2	-	TRBJ2-4
CASSPGQGVRETQYF	TGTGCCAGCAGCCCCGGACAGGGGGTTCGAGAGACCCAGTACTTC	TRBD1	TRBV7-3	-	TRBJ2-5
CATSRSGGQGYEKLFF	TGTGCCACCAGCAGATCCGGGGGACAGGGGTATGAAAAACTGTTTTTT	TRBD1	TRBV15	-	TRBJ1-4
CAISRLAEYNEQFF	TGTGCCATCAGTCGACTAGCTGAATACAATGAGCAGTTCTTC	TRBD2	TRBV10-3	-	TRBJ2-1
CASSGAANEKLFF	TGTGCCAGCAGTGGGGCAGCCAACGAAAAACTGTTTTTT	-	TRBV2	-	TRBJ1-4
CAWSGQNDEQYF	TGTGCCTGGAGTGGGCAGAACGACGAGCAGTACTTC	-	TRBV30	-	TRBJ2-7
CASSQGPGTGLNEQFF	TGCGCCAGCAGCCAAGGGCCTGGGACAGGACTCAATGAGCAGTTCTTC	TRBD1	TRBV4-3	-	TRBJ2-1
CASSGTVTYEQYF	TGTGCCAGCAGTGGGACAGTAACCTACGAGCAGTACTTC	-	TRBV25-1	-	TRBJ2-7
CASSTSRDRDHYTF	TGTGCCAGCAGTACGTCCCGGGACAGGGATCACTACACCTTC	TRBD1	TRBV6-5	-	TRBJ1-2
CASTHPTSGRAGTYNEQFF	TGCGCCAGCACGCACCCCACTAGCGGGAGGGCCGGTACCTACAATGAGCAGTTCTTC	TRBD2	TRBV10-2	-	TRBJ2-1
CASRRTSGRALDNEQFF	TGTGCCAGCAGAAGGACTAGCGGGAGGGCCCTCGACAATGAGCAGTTCTTC	TRBD2	TRBV2	-	TRBJ2-1
CASSQLAGGEQFF	TGTGCCAGCAGCCAACTAGCGGGAGGTGAGCAGTTCTTC	TRBD2	TRBV12-3/TRBV12-4	-	TRBJ2-1
CASSIFAEAFF	TGTGCCAGTAGTATATTCGCTGAAGCTTTCTTT	-	TRBV19	-	TRBJ1-1
CASSYGPPNTEAFF	TGTGCCAGCAGTTATGGACCGCCGAACACTGAAGCTTTCTTT	-	TRBV28	few	TRBJ1-1
CASSRDLSTDTQYF	TGTGCCAGCAGTCGGGATCTTAGCACAGATACGCAGTATTTT	-	TRBV6-5	-	TRBJ2-3
CATSTRTGPVGYGYTF	TGTGCCACCAGCACCAGGACAGGCCCTGTCGGCTATGGCTACACCTTC	TRBD1	TRBV15	few	TRBJ1-2
CASSLPLQGIGETQYF	TGTGCCAGCAGTTTACCCCTCCAGGGAATAGGAGAGACCCAGTACTTC	-	TRBV28	once	TRBJ2-5
CASSMNRGNTEAFF	TGTGCCAGTAGTATGAACAGGGGGAACACTGAAGCTTTCTTT	TRBD1	TRBV19	-	TRBJ1-1
CAWSNPSGYEQYF	TGTGCCTGGAGTAACCCCTCCGGATACGAGCAGTACTTC	-	TRBV30	-	TRBJ2-7
CASGRGEQYF	TGTGCCAGCGGCAGAGGCGAGCAGTACTTC	-	TRBV28	once	TRBJ2-7
CASTPPGTRSYEQYF	TGTGCCAGCACCCCCCCGGGGACCAGATCCTACGAGCAGTACTTC	-	TRBV28	-	TRBJ2-7
CASSEAPGGSYEQYF	TGTGCCAGCAGTGAAGCGCCAGGGGGCTCCTACGAGCAGTACTTC	TRBD1	TRBV6-1	-	TRBJ2-7
CASSGKASGSSYEQYF	TGCGCCAGCAGCGGAAAAGCTAGCGGGAGTTCCTACGAGCAGTACTTC	TRBD2	TRBV4-1	-	TRBJ2-7
CASSVAPEGAGRGYTF	TGTGCCAGCAGCGTAGCCCCAGAGGGGGCAGGGCGGGGCTACACCTTC	TRBD1	TRBV9	-	TRBJ1-2
CASSPDPGLALYNEQFF	TGTGCCAGCAGTCCAGATCCGGGACTAGCGCTCTACAATGAGCAGTTCTTC	TRBD2	TRBV27	-	TRBJ2-1
CASSLDGQLSNQPQHF	TGTGCCAGCAGCTTGGACGGTCAGCTAAGCAATCAGCCCCAGCATTTT	-	TRBV5-4	-	TRBJ1-5
CASSLRSYNEQFF	TGTGCCAGCAGTTTACGCTCCTACAATGAGCAGTTCTTC	-	TRBV27	-	TRBJ2-1
CASTERGNYEQYF	TGTGCCAGTACTGAGAGGGGGAATTACGAGCAGTACTTC	-	TRBV19	-	TRBJ2-7
CASSPQQGNNQPQHF	TGTGCCAGCAGTCCACAACAGGGGAACAATCAGCCCCAGCATTTT	TRBD1	TRBV28	-	TRBJ1-5
CASRFASGGAVSPLHF	TGTGCCAGCAGGTTCGCTTCCGGGGGCGCCGTATCACCCCTCCACTTT	-	TRBV27	-	TRBJ1-6
CASSLRPRYNEQFF	TGTGCCAGCAGTTTACGCCCGAGGTACAATGAGCAGTTCTTC	-	TRBV27	-	TRBJ2-1
CATSREKGRNEKLFF	TGTGCCACCAGCAGAGAGAAGGGGAGAAATGAAAAACTGTTTTTT	-	TRBV15	-	TRBJ1-4
CASSLFDGKNTEAFF	TGTGCCAGCAGTTTATTCGACGGGAAGAACACTGAAGCTTTCTTT	-	TRBV27	-	TRBJ1-1
CASSPGDTEAFF	TGTGCCAGCAGCCCAGGGGACACTGAAGCTTTCTTT	-	TRBV7-9	-	TRBJ1-1
CASSQGEGRLNQPQHF	TGTGCCAGTAGCCAGGGAGAGGGTAGGCTCAATCAGCCCCAGCATTTT	-	TRBV19	-	TRBJ1-5
CASSLQGNQPQHF	TGTGCCAGCAGTTTACAGGGCAATCAGCCCCAGCATTTT	-	TRBV12-3/TRBV12-4	-	TRBJ1-5
CASSEYHSRPYEQYF	TGTGCCAGCAGTGAATACCACTCTCGCCCCTACGAGCAGTACTTC	-	TRBV6-1	-	TRBJ2-7
CAWSVGTGGAPQHF	TGTGCCTGGAGTGTCGGGACAGGGGGAGCGCCCCAGCATTTT	TRBD1	TRBV30	-	TRBJ1-5